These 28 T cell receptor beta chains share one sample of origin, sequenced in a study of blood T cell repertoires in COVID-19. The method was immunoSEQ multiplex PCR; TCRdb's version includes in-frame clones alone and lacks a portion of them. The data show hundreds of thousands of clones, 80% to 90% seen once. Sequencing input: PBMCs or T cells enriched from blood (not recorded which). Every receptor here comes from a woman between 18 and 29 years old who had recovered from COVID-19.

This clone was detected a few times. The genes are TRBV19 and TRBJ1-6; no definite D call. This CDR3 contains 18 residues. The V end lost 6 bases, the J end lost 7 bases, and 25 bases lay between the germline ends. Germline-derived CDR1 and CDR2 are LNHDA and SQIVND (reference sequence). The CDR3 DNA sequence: TGTGCCAGTAGCCCCTCGTTTTCCGTTCTAATACCCAATTCACCCCTCCACTTT. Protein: CASSPSFSVLIPNSPLHF.

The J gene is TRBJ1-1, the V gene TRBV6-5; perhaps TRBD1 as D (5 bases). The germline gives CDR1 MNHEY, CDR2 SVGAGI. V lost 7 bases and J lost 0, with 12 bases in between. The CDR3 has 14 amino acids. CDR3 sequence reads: CASTGRGLNTEAFF. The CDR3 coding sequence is TGTGCCAGCACCGGTAGGGGCTTGAACACTGAAGCTTTCTTT.

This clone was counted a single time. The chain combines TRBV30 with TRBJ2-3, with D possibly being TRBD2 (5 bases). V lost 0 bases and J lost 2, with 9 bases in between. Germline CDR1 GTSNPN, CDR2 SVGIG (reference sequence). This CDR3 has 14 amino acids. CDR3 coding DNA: TGTGCCTGGAGTGTAAGTCTAGCCACAGATACGCAGTATTTT. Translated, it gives CAWSVSLATDTQYF.

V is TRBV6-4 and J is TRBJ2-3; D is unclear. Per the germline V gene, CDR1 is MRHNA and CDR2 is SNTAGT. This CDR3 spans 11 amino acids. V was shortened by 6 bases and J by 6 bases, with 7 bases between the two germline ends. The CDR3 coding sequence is TGTGCCAGCAGGGAGCCCGATACGCAGTATTTT. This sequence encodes CASREPDTQYF.

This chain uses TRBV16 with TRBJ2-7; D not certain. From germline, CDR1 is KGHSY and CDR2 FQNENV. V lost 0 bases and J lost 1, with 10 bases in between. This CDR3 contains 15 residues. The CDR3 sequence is CASSQSLSVSYEQYF. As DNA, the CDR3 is TGTGCCAGCAGCCAATCTCTGTCAGTGTCCTACGAGCAGTACTTC.

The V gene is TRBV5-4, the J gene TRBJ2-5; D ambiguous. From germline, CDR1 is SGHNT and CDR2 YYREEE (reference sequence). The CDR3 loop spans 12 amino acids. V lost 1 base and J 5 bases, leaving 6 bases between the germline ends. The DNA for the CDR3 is TGTGCCAGCAGCTTGCCGCGGGAGACCCAGTACTTC. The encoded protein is CASSLPRETQYF.

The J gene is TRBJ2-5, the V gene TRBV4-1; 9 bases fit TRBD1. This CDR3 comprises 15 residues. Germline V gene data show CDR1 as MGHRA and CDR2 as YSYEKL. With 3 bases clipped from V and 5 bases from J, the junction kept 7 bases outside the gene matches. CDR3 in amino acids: CASSQDTGTGETQYF. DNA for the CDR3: TGCGCCAGCAGCCAGGATACAGGGACAGGGGAGACCCAGTACTTC.

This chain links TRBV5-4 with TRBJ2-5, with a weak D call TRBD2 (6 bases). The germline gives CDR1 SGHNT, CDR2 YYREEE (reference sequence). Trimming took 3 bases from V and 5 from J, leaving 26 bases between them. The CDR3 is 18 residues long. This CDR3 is CASSSGRSRLLSEETQYF. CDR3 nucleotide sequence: TGTGCCAGCAGCTCGGGGAGGTCTAGGTTACTTTCCGAGGAGACCCAGTACTTC.

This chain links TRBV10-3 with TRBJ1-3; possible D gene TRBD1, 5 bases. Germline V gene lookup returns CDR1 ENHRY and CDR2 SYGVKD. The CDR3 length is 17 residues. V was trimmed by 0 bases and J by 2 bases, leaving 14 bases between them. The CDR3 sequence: CAISESRGLRPGNTIYF. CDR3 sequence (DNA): TGTGCCATCAGTGAGTCCCGGGGGTTACGTCCTGGAAACACCATATATTTT.

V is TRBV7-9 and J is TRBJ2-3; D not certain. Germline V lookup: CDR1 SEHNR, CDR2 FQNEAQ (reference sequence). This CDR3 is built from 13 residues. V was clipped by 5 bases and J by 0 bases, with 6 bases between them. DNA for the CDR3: TGTGCCAGCAGCCCAACTAGCACAGATACGCAGTATTTT. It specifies CASSPTSTDTQYF.

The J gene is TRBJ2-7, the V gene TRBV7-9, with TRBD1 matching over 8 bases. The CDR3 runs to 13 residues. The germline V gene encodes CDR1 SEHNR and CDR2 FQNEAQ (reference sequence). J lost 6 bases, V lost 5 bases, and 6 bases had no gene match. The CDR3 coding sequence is TGTGCCAGCAGCCTCGGACAGGGCGGCGAGCAGTACTTC. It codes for CASSLGQGGEQYF.

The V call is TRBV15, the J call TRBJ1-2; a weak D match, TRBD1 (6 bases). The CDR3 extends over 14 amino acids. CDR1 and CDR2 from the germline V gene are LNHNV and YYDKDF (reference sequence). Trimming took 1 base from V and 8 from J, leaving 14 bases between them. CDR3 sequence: CATSRVQGSGGYTF. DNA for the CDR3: TGTGCCACCAGCAGAGTCCAGGGGTCAGGAGGCTACACCTTC.

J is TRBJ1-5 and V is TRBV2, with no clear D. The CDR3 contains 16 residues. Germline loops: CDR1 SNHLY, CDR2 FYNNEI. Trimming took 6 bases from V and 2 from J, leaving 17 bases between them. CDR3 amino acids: CASRHREVVGNQPQHF. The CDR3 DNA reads TGTGCCAGCAGACACCGGGAGGTAGTCGGCAATCAGCCCCAGCATTTT. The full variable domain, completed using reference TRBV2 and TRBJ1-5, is EPEVTQTPSHQVTQMGQEVILRCVPISNHLYFYWYRQILGQKVEFLVSFYNNEISEKSEIFDDQFSVERPDGSNFTLKIRSTKLEDSAMYFCASRHREVVGNQPQHFGDGTRLSIL.

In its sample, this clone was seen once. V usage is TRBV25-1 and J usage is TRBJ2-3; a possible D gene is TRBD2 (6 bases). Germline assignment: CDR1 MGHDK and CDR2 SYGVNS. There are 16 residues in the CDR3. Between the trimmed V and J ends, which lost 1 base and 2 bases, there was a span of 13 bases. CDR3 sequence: CASSESYGGITDTQYF. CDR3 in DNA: TGTGCCAGCAGTGAATCGTATGGGGGGATCACAGATACGCAGTATTTT.

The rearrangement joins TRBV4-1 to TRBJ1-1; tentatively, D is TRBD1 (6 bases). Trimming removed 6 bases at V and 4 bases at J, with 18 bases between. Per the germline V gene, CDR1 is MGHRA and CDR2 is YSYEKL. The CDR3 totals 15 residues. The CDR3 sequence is CASRGSRGNFTEAFF. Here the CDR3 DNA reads TGCGCCAGCAGGGGGTCCAGGGGAAATTTCACTGAAGCTTTCTTT.

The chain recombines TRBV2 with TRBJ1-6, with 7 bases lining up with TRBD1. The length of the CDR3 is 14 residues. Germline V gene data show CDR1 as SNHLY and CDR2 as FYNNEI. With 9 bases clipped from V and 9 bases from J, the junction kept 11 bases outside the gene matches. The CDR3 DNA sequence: TGTGCCAGTCTAGCACAGGGGTCGCCTTCACCCCTCCACTTT. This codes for CASLAQGSPSPLHF.

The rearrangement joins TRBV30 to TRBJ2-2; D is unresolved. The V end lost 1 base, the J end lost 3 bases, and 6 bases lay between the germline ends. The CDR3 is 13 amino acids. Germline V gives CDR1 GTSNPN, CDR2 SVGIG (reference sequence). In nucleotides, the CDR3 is TGTGCCTGGAGTGGAACGGACACCGGGGAGCTGTTTTTT. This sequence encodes CAWSGTDTGELFF.

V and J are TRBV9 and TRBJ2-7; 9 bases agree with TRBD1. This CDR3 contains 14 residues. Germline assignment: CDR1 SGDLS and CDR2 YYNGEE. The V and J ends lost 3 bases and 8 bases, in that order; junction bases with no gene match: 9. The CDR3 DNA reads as TGTGCCAGCAGCGGATCCGGGACAGGGAAAAAGCAGTACTTC. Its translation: CASSGSGTGKKQYF.

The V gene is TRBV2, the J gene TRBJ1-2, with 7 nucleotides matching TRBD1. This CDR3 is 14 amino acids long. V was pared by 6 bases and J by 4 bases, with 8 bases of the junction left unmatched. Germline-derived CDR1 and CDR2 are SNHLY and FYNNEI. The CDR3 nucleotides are TGTGCCAGCAGCGTTCGACAGGGCCGCTATGGCTACACCTTC. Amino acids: CASSVRQGRYGYTF.

DNA of the CDR3: TGCGCCAGCAGCCAAGAGCATAGAAAGAACACTGAAGCTTTCTTT. As protein: CASSQEHRKNTEAFF. The genes are TRBV4-1 and TRBJ1-1; D gene ambiguous. This CDR3 has 15 residues. V was shortened by 0 bases and J by 1 base, with 9 bases between the two germline ends. CDR1 is MGHRA and CDR2 is YSYEKL in the germline V gene.

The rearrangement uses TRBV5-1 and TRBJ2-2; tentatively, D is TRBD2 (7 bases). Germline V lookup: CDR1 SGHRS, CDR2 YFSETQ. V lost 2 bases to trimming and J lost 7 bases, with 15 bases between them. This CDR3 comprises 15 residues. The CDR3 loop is CASSFVGGLDGELFF. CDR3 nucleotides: TGCGCCAGCAGCTTTGTCGGGGGGCTGGACGGGGAGCTGTTTTTT.

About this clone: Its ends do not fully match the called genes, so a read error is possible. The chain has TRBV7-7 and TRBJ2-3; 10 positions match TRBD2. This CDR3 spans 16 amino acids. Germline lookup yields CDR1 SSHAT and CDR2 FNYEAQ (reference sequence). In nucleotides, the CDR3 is TGTGCTAGCAGCTTAGGGGCCCTAGCGGGGGCAGATACGCAGTATTTT. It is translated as CASSLGALAGADTQYF.

The CDR3 nucleotides read TGTGCCAGCAGCCCCTTTCTGGGAGGGCCTGAAGCTTTCTTT. Protein: CASSPFLGGPEAFF. The chain combines TRBV7-2 with TRBJ1-1, with D hard to call. The V end lost 5 bases, the J end lost 6 bases, and 16 bases lay between the germline ends. The CDR3 totals 14 residues. In germline, CDR1 is SGHTA, CDR2 FQGNSA.

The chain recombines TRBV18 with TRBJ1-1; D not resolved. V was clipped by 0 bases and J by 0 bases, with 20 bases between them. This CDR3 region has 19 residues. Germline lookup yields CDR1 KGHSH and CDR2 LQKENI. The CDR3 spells CASSPPLGETYRLNTEAFF. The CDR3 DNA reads TGTGCCAGCTCACCACCTCTCGGGGAGACTTATAGACTGAACACTGAAGCTTTCTTT.

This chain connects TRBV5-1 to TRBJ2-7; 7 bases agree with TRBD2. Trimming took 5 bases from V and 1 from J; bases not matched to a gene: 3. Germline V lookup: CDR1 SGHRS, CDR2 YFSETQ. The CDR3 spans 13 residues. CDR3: CASRGGGSYEQYF. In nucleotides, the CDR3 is TGCGCCAGCAGGGGCGGGGGTTCCTACGAGCAGTACTTC.

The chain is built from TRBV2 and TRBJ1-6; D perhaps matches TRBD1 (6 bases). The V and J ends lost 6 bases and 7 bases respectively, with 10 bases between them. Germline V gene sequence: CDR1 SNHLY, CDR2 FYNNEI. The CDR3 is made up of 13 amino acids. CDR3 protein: CASSYDRNSPLHF. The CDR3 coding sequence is TGTGCCAGCAGCTACGACAGGAATTCACCCCTCCACTTT.

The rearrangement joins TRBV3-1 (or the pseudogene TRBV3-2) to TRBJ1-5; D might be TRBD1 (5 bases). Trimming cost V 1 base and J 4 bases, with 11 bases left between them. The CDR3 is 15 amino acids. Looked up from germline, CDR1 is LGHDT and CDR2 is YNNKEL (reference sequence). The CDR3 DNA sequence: TGTGCCAGCAGCCAAGGGACACCCGGGAATCAGCCCCAGCATTTT. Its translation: CASSQGTPGNQPQHF.

CDR3 sequence: CASRGTGEMNTEAFF. The CDR3 DNA sequence: TGTGCCAGCAGAGGGACAGGGGAGATGAACACTGAAGCTTTCTTT. This sequence joins TRBV6-5 and TRBJ1-1; TRBD1 matches 10 bases. The CDR3 has 15 amino acids. V was clipped by 6 bases and J by 0 bases; unmatched bases: 4. Germline V lookup: CDR1 MNHEY, CDR2 SVGAGI.